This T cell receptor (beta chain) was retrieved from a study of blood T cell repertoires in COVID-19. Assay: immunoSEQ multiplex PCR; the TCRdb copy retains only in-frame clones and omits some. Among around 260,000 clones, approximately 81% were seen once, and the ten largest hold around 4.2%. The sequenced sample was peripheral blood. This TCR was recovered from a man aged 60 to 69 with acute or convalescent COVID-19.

CDR3 amino acids: CASSRSWGANTEAFF. DNA of the CDR3: TGTGCCAGCAGCCGGAGCTGGGGAGCGAACACTGAAGCTTTCTTT. The gene calls are TRBV5-6 and TRBJ1-1, with D uncertain. Germline assignment: CDR1 SGHDT and CDR2 YYEEEE. This CDR3 region has 15 residues. Trimming took 4 bases from V and 1 from J, leaving 14 bases between them.